The next 18 T cell receptor beta chains were all read from a single sample in a study of T-cell reconstitution after alpha-beta-depleted transplantation in children. A TCRbeta library incorporating unique molecular identifiers was prepared. TCRdb re-derived calls from the PCR reads in MiXCR, one entry per CDR3 protein. This sample yields approximately 400,000 distinct CDR3 sequences, of which around 16% are seen a single time; about 32% belongs to the top ten. Source: PBMCs, mostly from graft donor cells, taken 360 days after TCRalphabeta/CD19-depleted stem cell transplant. These receptors all stem from a boy less than two years old who had a stem cell transplant for Wiskott-Aldrich syndrome, so the T cells may come from the graft donor.

The chain has TRBV25-1 and TRBJ2-4, with a weak D call TRBD1 (5 bases). Deletions cut 1 base from V and 0 bases from J, with 7 bases between. CDR3 length equals 15 residues. Germline-derived CDR1 and CDR2 are MGHDK and SYGVNS. CDR3 protein: CASSEFRGAKNIQYF. In DNA form, the CDR3 reads TGTGCCAGCAGTGAATTTAGGGGAGCCAAAAACATTCAGTACTTC.

This clonotype was counted only a few times. This chain links TRBV29-1 with TRBJ2-2, with a possible D match to TRBD1 (7 bases). V was shortened by 4 bases and J by 3 bases, with 18 bases between the two germline ends. The CDR3 spans 16 residues. Germline CDR1 reads SQVTM; CDR2 reads ANQGSEA. The CDR3 reads CSVVGAGGTDTGELFF. CDR3 sequence (DNA): TGCAGCGTTGTCGGTGCTGGCGGGACAGACACCGGGGAGCTGTTTTTT.

This clonotype has only one observation. The gene calls are TRBV19 and TRBJ2-1; the D gene could be TRBD1 or TRBD2 (5 bases each). The germline V gene encodes CDR1 LNHDA and CDR2 SQIVND (reference sequence). V shed 5 bases and J shed 13 bases, with 15 bases lying between them. The CDR3 totals 12 residues. CDR3 sequence (DNA): TGTGCCAGTAGTCAGGGACGGATGGACCAGTTCTTC. It translates to CASSQGRMDQFF.

This rearrangement joins TRBV10-2 to TRBJ1-1; no reliable D call. The CDR3 loop spans 12 amino acids. Germline loops: CDR1 WSHSY, CDR2 SAAADI. Trimming cost V 8 bases and J 5 bases, with 12 bases left between them. The chain's CDR3 is CASGRGLTEAFF. The CDR3 DNA is TGCGCCAGCGGACGGGGATTGACTGAAGCTTTCTTT.

This chain uses TRBV28 with TRBJ1-4; TRBD1 is a possible D gene (5 bases). The V gene lost 5 bases and the J gene lost 8 bases, with 12 bases spanning the gap. The CDR3 contains 13 residues. Germline values: CDR1 MDHEN, CDR2 SYDVKM. The CDR3, as DNA: TGTGCCAGCAGTCAGGGACGATGGGAAAAACTGTTTTTT. Translating gives CASSQGRWEKLFF.

The chain combines TRBV29-1 with TRBJ2-7; 7 positions agree with TRBD1. CDR3 size: 13 residues. After removal of 6 bases from V and 0 bases from J, the junction contained 5 bases not matched to a gene. The V gene's germline CDR1 is SQVTM and CDR2 ANQGSEA. CDR3 residues: CSVRDSASYEQYF. As DNA, the CDR3 is TGCAGCGTCCGGGACAGTGCCTCCTACGAGCAGTACTTC.

This clonotype has at least ten counts. The CDR3: CSVEEGTDTQYF. The CDR3 coding sequence is TGCAGCGTTGAAGAGGGCACAGATACGCAGTATTTT. The chain couples TRBV29-1 to TRBJ2-3; D uncertain. CDR3 length equals 12 residues. Germline CDR1 SQVTM, CDR2 ANQGSEA. Trimming removed 0 bases at V and 1 base at J, with 2 bases between.

This clonotype showed up just a few times. The DNA for the CDR3 is TGCAGCGTCGAGGTGGGGCTGTACGAGCAGTACTTC. This translates into CSVEVGLYEQYF. The V gene is TRBV29-1, the J gene TRBJ2-7; D is possibly TRBD1 (5 bases). Germline assignment: CDR1 SQVTM and CDR2 ANQGSEA. This CDR3 is 12 amino acids long. The V gene lost 6 bases and the J gene lost 4 bases, with 13 bases spanning the gap.

This clonotype has only a few counts. This sequence joins TRBV6-2 or TRBV6-3 and TRBJ2-7, with 13 bases fitting TRBD2. This CDR3 contains 14 residues. Germline trimming cut 8 bases from V and 3 bases from J; bases unmatched to any gene: 4. Germline V lookup: CDR1 MNHEY, CDR2 SVGEGT. As DNA, the CDR3 is TGTGCCAGCCGGACTAGCGGGAGTCTCTACGAGCAGTACTTC. The encoded protein is CASRTSGSLYEQYF.

The V and J genes are TRBV5-1 and TRBJ2-5, with a weak D call TRBD1 (6 bases). The CDR3 has 14 amino acids. Germline CDR1 is SGHRS and CDR2 is YFSETQ. Deletions cut 3 bases from V and 2 bases from J, with 11 bases between. The CDR3 DNA follows: TGCGCCAGCAGCTCGCAGGGGTCGCAAGAGACCCAGTACTTC. Translating it yields CASSSQGSQETQYF.

The genes are TRBV10-3 and TRBJ2-7, with D possibly TRBD1 on 5 matching bases. Germline V gene lookup returns CDR1 ENHRY and CDR2 SYGVKD. This CDR3 is built from 11 residues. V was cut by 2 bases and J by 9 bases, with 8 bases left in between. CDR3 in amino acids: CAISEVGLQYF. In nucleotides, the CDR3 is TGTGCCATCAGTGAGGTGGGGCTGCAGTACTTC.

The chain couples TRBV4-3 to TRBJ2-7, with TRBD1 matching 9 bases. The V gene end was trimmed by 4 bases and the J gene end by 2 bases; junction bases not matched to a gene: 9. The CDR3 loop spans 16 amino acids. Looked up from germline, CDR1 is LGHNA and CDR2 is YSLEER. CDR3 bases: TGCGCCAGCAGCCTGGACAGGGGAAGGTTACCCTACGAGCAGTACTTC. Its translation is CASSLDRGRLPYEQYF.

In its sample, this clonotype was seen many times. The chain employs TRBV10-3 and TRBJ2-1; 10 nucleotides agree with TRBD1. CDR3 length: 16 amino acids. The germline V gene has CDR1 ENHRY and CDR2 SYGVKD. The V and J ends lost 3 bases and 5 bases, in that order; junction bases with no gene match: 7. CDR3 nucleotides: TGTGCCATCAGTGAAAGGGACAGGGGCCCGCACAATGAGCAGTTCTTC. Amino acids: CAISERDRGPHNEQFF.

The chain combines TRBV7-2 with TRBJ2-2; D unclear. The length of the CDR3 is 12 residues. Germline V gives CDR1 SGHTA, CDR2 FQGNSA. Trimming shortened V by 4 bases and J by 7 bases, and 7 bases separated the two germline ends. CDR3 residues: CASSSQYGELFF. The CDR3 nucleotides are TGTGCCAGCAGCTCTCAATACGGGGAGCTGTTTTTT.

The CDR3 region has the DNA TGTGCCAGCAGCTTAACTACCCTACGAGCGGCGTTAAACACCGGGGAGCTGTTTTTT. Amino acids: CASSLTTLRAALNTGELFF. The V gene is TRBV11-1, the J gene TRBJ2-2; D possibly corresponds to TRBD2 (5 bases). Trimming pared 2 bases from V and 2 bases from J, leaving 21 bases between. Germline V gene lookup returns CDR1 SGHAT and CDR2 FQDESV (reference sequence). The CDR3 is 19 residues long.

This chain links TRBV4-3 with TRBJ2-3; TRBD2 aligns across 13 bases. Germline assignment: CDR1 LGHNA and CDR2 YSLEER. V lost 3 bases to trimming and J lost 3 bases; unmatched junction nucleotides: 9. The CDR3 consists of 18 residues. The chain's CDR3 is CASSHRTGTSGKTDTQYF. The CDR3 coding sequence is TGCGCCAGCAGCCATCGGACCGGGACTAGCGGGAAGACAGATACGCAGTATTTT.

This clonotype has more than one count but fewer than ten. This chain uses TRBV7-2 with TRBJ2-2; tentative D call: TRBD1 (5 bases). Germline assignment: CDR1 SGHTA and CDR2 FQGNSA. Trimming pared 2 bases from V and 6 bases from J, leaving 16 bases between. This CDR3 region has 16 residues. Written as DNA, the CDR3 is TGTGCCAGCAGCTTACTTCGGACAACCGGACCCGGGGAGCTGTTTTTT. Translating gives CASSLLRTTGPGELFF.

This clonotype has only one observation. The rearrangement uses TRBV7-2 and TRBJ2-3, with 9 bases lining up with TRBD2. The CDR3 runs to 15 residues. Germline values: CDR1 SGHTA, CDR2 FQGNSA. V lost 5 bases to trimming and J lost 2 bases; unmatched junction nucleotides: 5. CDR3 nucleotide sequence: TGTGCCAGCAGCCTTGCTAGCGGGGCCACAGATACGCAGTATTTT. It specifies CASSLASGATDTQYF. The full variable domain, its missing parts supplied by reference TRBV7-2 and TRBJ2-3, is GAGVSQSPSNKVTEKGKDVELRCDPISGHTALYWYRQSLGQGLEFLIYFQGNSAPDKSGLPSDRFSAERTGGSVSTLTIQRTQQEDSAVYLCASSLASGATDTQYFGPGTRLTVL.